Included here is one TCR beta chain sequence, with context. The source of the sample is a study of T cells expressing NK-cell markers. TCRdb reprocessed the 5' RACE reads, keeping one entry per CDR3 protein, no DNA. This sample contains roughly 380,000 distinct CDR3 sequences. The source of this sequence is a man aged 18 to 69 in good health. Specimen: blood T cells: a sorted CD56 or NKG2C T cell subset, CD4+ or CD8+ T cells, or bulk PBMC T cells (not recorded which).

The CDR3: CASTPGTTASTDTQYF. The chain recombines TRBV19 with TRBJ2-3; TCRdb calls TRBD2, which cannot be checked without DNA. The CDR3 runs 16 residues. The V gene's germline CDR1 is LNHDA and CDR2 SQIVND (reference sequence).